This note documents a single T cell receptor beta chain sequence. The antigen remains undetermined. Here the CDR3 omits its conserved ending phenylalanine or tryptophan, so a read error is the likely source. Looked up from germline, CDR1 is MNHEY and CDR2 is SVGAGI. The CDR3 sequence is 16 residues long. V was pared by 6 bases and J by 0 bases, with 15 bases between. Three rounds of nested PCR, following a modified ARM-PCR protocol, produced the TCRbeta library. A single record per CDR3 protein comes from TCRdb applying MiXCR to the multiplex PCR reads. Seen here are roughly 70,000 distinct CDR3 sequences, less than 80% observed once, and the top ten hold roughly 27%. The sample originates from a study of tumor and adjacent non-tumor tissue in lung cancer. Study-level information: The patients, around 10 men and five or six women, were about 31 to 85 with stage I to III disease.

Findings of the study overall: Compared with tumor, normal lung showed significantly lower TCR diversity.

RNA was extracted from bulk tissue without any cell sorting. The source material was lung tumor tissue. The chain carries TRBV6-5 and TRBJ1-5; D call uncertain. The clonotype was recovered from a man between 60 and 75 years old with non-small cell lung cancer. This chain's CDR3 is CASSWVWADSNQPQHY. The CDR3 DNA is TGTGCCAGCAGCTGGGTGTGGGCAGATAGCAATCAGCCCCAGCATTAT.